What follows are 14 T cell receptor beta chains derived from one specimen sequenced in a study of T-cell memory formation after mild COVID-19. TCRdb fed the 5' RACE reads into MiXCR, producing one record per CDR3 protein. The top ten clones hold roughly a fifth of a sample with fewer than 300,000 distinct CDR3 sequences, around 17% of them seen once. The specimen sequenced was PBMCs or a T cell subset sorted from them (not recorded which). The receptors come from a man aged 18 to 29 who had mild COVID-19 (a few samples of this study predate the infection). Cell type and time point are not known.

The V gene is TRBV6-5, the J gene TRBJ2-3; D unresolved. CDR1 is MNHEY, CDR2 SVGAGI, per germline. Trimming shortened V by 5 bases and J by 4 bases, and 13 bases separated the two germline ends. The CDR3 covers 14 residues. CDR3 loop: CASSRDGSADTQYF. Here the CDR3 DNA reads TGTGCCAGCAGTCGCGATGGTTCGGCAGATACGCAGTATTTT.

CDR3 sequence: CASSSGGGTQPQHF. The CDR3 DNA reads as TGTGCCAGCAGTTCCGGAGGGGGGACTCAGCCCCAGCATTTT. The rearrangement uses TRBV12-3 or TRBV12-4 and TRBJ1-5; D is possibly TRBD1 (6 bases). The CDR3 length is 14 residues. V was shortened by 4 bases and J by 6 bases, with 13 bases between the two germline ends.

The V gene is TRBV13, the J gene TRBJ1-2, with 9 bases aligning to TRBD1. Germline values: CDR1 PRHDT, CDR2 FYEKMQ (reference sequence). The CDR3 length is 13 residues. V was clipped by 7 bases and J by 6 bases; unmatched bases: 6. The CDR3 DNA is TGTGCCAGCATCAGGGACAGGGAGGATGGCTACACCTTC. Translation: CASIRDREDGYTF.

The V and J genes are TRBV28 and TRBJ2-5; 9 bases are a match to TRBD1. V was pared by 4 bases and J by 10 bases, with 13 bases of the junction left unmatched. This CDR3 region has 15 residues. CDR1 and CDR2 from the germline V gene are MDHEN and SYDVKM. Written as DNA, the CDR3 is TGTGCCAGCAGTTCGGGACAGGGCCCGCCCCGGGACCAGTACTTC. Translated, it gives CASSSGQGPPRDQYF.

The J gene is TRBJ2-4, the V gene TRBV7-2, with D possibly matching TRBD2 (5 bases). Trimming took 3 bases from V and 11 from J, leaving 17 bases between them. The CDR3 has 14 residues. Germline CDR1 reads SGHTA; CDR2 reads FQGNSA. CDR3 sequence reads: CASSFPERIGVQYF. CDR3 nucleotide sequence: TGTGCCAGCAGCTTCCCCGAGAGGATCGGGGTTCAGTACTTC. Using reference TRBV7-2 and TRBJ2-4 for the parts outside the CDR3, the full variable domain is GAGVSQSPSNKVTEKGKDVELRCDPISGHTALYWYRQSLGQGLEFLIYFQGNSAPDKSGLPSDRFSAERTGGSVSTLTIQRTQQEDSAVYLCASSFPERIGVQYFGAGTRLSVL.

Only a few counts were recorded for this clonotype. The chain couples TRBV6-5 to TRBJ2-3; D is perhaps TRBD2 (5 bases). This CDR3 comprises 14 residues. The V gene's germline CDR1 is MNHEY and CDR2 SVGAGI. V was cut by 2 bases and J by 11 bases, with 17 bases left in between. The DNA for the CDR3 is TGTGCCAGCAGTTACGGCCTTGGAGCGGAAGGGCAGTATTTT. Amino acid sequence: CASSYGLGAEGQYF.

Here the CDR3 reads CSARVPGTSTDTQYF. The CDR3 region has the DNA TGCAGTGCTAGAGTACCGGGAACTAGCACAGATACGCAGTATTTT. The V call is TRBV20-1, the J call TRBJ2-3, with D perhaps matching TRBD2 (5 bases). CDR3 length: 15 amino acids. Germline CDR1 and CDR2: DFQATT and SNEGSKA (reference sequence). V was trimmed by 1 base and J by 0 bases, leaving 11 bases between them.

The V call is TRBV7-2, the J call TRBJ2-7; D remains unclear. The ends were cut back, 5 bases at V and 2 bases at J, with 10 bases in the middle. Germline V gene data show CDR1 as SGHTA and CDR2 as FQGNSA. This CDR3 is 13 amino acids long. The CDR3 bases are TGTGCCAGCAGCAGACGGTCAACCTACGAGCAGTACTTC. Translating it yields CASSRRSTYEQYF.

There are a few counts of this clonotype. V gene TRBV18 combines with J gene TRBJ1-2; TRBD1 matches at 7 bases. The CDR3 totals 15 residues. Per germline, CDR1 KGHSH and CDR2 LQKENI. V dropped 0 bases and J dropped 8; count of bases not matched to a gene: 9. The CDR3 reads CASSPPSEGAQGYTF. CDR3 bases: TGTGCCAGCTCACCACCCTCCGAGGGGGCGCAGGGCTACACCTTC.

The chain carries TRBV5-1 and TRBJ2-1, with unresolved D. V gave up 4 bases and J gave up 8 bases, with 16 bases separating them. The CDR3 has 14 residues. Germline V gene sequence: CDR1 SGHRS, CDR2 YFSETQ. The CDR3 spells CASSARTPMDEQFF. CDR3 nucleotide sequence: TGCGCCAGCAGCGCCCGGACCCCAATGGATGAGCAGTTCTTC. Together with reference TRBV5-1 and TRBJ2-1, the CDR3 gives the full variable domain: KAGVTQTPRYLIKTRGQQVTLSCSPISGHRSVSWYQQTPGQGLQFLFEYFSETQRNKGNFPGRFSGRQFSNSRSEMNVSTLELGDSALYLCASSARTPMDEQFFGPGTRLTVL.

This rearrangement joins TRBV4-3 to TRBJ2-5, with 11 positions matching TRBD1. The trim removed 2 bases at V and 6 bases at J, leaving 5 bases unmatched. This CDR3 is 15 amino acids long. Germline lookup yields CDR1 LGHNA and CDR2 YSLEER. CDR3 DNA sequence: TGCGCCAGCAGCCAACGGGACAGGGGGGATCAGACCCAGTACTTC. Translation gives CASSQRDRGDQTQYF.

This clonotype occurred a few times. The CDR3 protein is CSARQGGNYEQYV. The CDR3 DNA reads TGCAGTGCTAGACAGGGGGGAAACTACGAGCAGTACGTC. The J gene is TRBJ2-7, the V gene TRBV20-1, with a weak D call TRBD1 (7 bases). This CDR3 has 13 residues. Germline V gives CDR1 DFQATT, CDR2 SNEGSKA (reference sequence). V was cut by 2 bases and J by 3 bases, with 11 bases left in between.

This clonotype was counted a few times. The rearrangement uses TRBV20-1 and TRBJ2-1; TRBD2 is a possible D gene (6 bases). Germline CDR1 reads DFQATT; CDR2 reads SNEGSKA (reference sequence). Trimming shortened V by 0 bases and J by 5 bases, and 14 bases separated the two germline ends. The CDR3 has 15 amino acids. This CDR3 is CSARDVGRGNNEQFF. CDR3 DNA: TGCAGTGCTAGAGATGTAGGACGGGGGAACAATGAGCAGTTCTTC.

This chain connects TRBV11-1 to TRBJ2-3; D gene unclear. V was shortened by 4 bases and J by 4 bases, with 12 bases between the two germline ends. The CDR3 has 14 amino acids. Germline lookup yields CDR1 SGHAT and CDR2 FQDESV (reference sequence). CDR3 amino acids: CASSYRSTPDTQYF. Here the CDR3 DNA reads TGTGCCAGCAGCTATAGGAGTACGCCAGATACGCAGTATTTT.